The present entry profiles one TCR beta chain with its context. This receptor's antigen is unknown. The input lacks base qualities; no much larger clone sits a single base away. This sample stems from a study of cytomegalovirus exposure and HLA in healthy donors (dated 2017 in TCRdb). Context from the whole study: An earlier analysis of about 560 of the donors reported under 300 Gb of sequence data and 100 million to 120 million unique TCR beta sequences obtained from approximately 180 million T cells. An early release that covered fewer than 800 HLA-typed donors contained approximately 300 gigabases of sequencing data and tens of millions of unique TCR sequences. Among the roughly 390 genotyped donors, around 81% belonged to the genetic ancestry cluster associated with self-reported Caucasian donors. The study aimed to test whether cataloging public T cell receptors could reveal signatures of past pathogen exposure. Using immunosequencing, the study profiled T cell repertoires from 500 to 800 subjects and related those repertoires to cytomegalovirus serostatus. A separate validation cohort of approximately 130 different subjects was used in addition to the roughly 670-subject first cohort. The study combined high-throughput TCR immunosequencing, statistical association of individual TCRs with disease status, and machine learning to predict cytomegalovirus infection status. In a later analysis, previously published TCR beta repertoires from fewer than 750 donors were re-analyzed and high-resolution HLA genotyping was added so that TCR occurrence patterns could be studied. In the later analysis, no new phenotypic data were used to find candidate immune exposures; instead, reliance was placed on TCR beta sequences and their occurrence across donors. An earlier analysis of more than 450 of the donors used high-throughput TCR beta sequencing to judge whether each TCR beta V gene segment behaved as functional or pseudogenic. Donor age, sex, ethnicity and CMV serostatus were compiled alongside the repertoire data. A later genetic analysis took genome-wide SNP genotypes for about 55% of the roughly 700 donors and used that subset as a discovery cohort. All discovery cohort repertoires had been generated using a single sequencing platform. Class I and class II HLA loci were covered by the typing at four-digit resolution. Typing coverage differed by locus: A, B, C, DRB1 and DQB1 were typed in roughly 629-630 donors, DQA1 in 500 to 550, DPA1 in over 600, and DPB1 in 450 to 490. Because of strong linkage in the cohort, five DR-DQ haplotypes were treated as single units for association and clustering. Across roughly 420 genotyped donors of the cohort, an average of about 240,000 unique TCR beta nucleotide sequences per donor were sequenced, and approximately 17% of those sequences were non-productive.

Library preparation used the immunoSEQ multiplex PCR assay. For the multiplex PCR, a mixture combining 60 forward primers for TCR Vbeta segments and 13 reverse primers for TCR Jbeta segments was used. A multiplex PCR assay on genomic DNA amplified the CDR3 region of rearranged TCR beta genes. On the Illumina HiSeq System, the amplified TCR beta libraries were sequenced as 87-base-pair reads. From the authors' description of their analysis: A later analysis tallied roughly 80 million unique TCR beta chains across the 640 or so repertoires, and around 9.9 million of those chains were shared by two or more donors. Raw reads were error-corrected and collapsed into unique sequences with a nearest-neighbor algorithm that merged closely related sequences to remove PCR and sequencing errors. To assign V, D and J gene segments, CDR3 sequences were aligned to IMGT reference sequences. For a sequence to be retained, a match of at least six nucleotides to both a V gene segment and a J gene segment was required. A rearrangement counted as productive if the CDR3 had no stop codons and remained in frame with V and J, and every other rearrangement counted as non-productive. CDR3 was defined according to IMGT convention as the region running from the second conserved V-encoded cysteine to the conserved J-encoded phenylalanine. Sequences without an unambiguous match to a single V gene segment were excluded from the earlier analysis of about 630 of the donors. In an earlier analysis of several hundred of the donors, V segments were called functional above 56.7% productive rearrangements and were called segregating when the between-donor standard deviation exceeded 5%. A statistical classification framework was built to diagnose cytomegalovirus status from the catalog of TCR beta chain sequences. V and J gene assignment, in a later analysis, came from comparing TCR nucleotide sequences with IMGT/GENE-DB human TR gene sequences. A later analysis assigned CDR3 sequences and most-parsimonious VDJ recombination scenarios with the TCRdist pipeline. A later analysis defined each TCR beta chain by its CDR3 amino acid sequence plus V-gene family, and excluded reads lacking a unique V-gene family. In a later analysis, around 650 highly shared, low-generation-probability nucleotide sequences were removed to address suspected cross-contamination and a sequencing artifact. In a later analysis, a clonal expansion index was calculated for each public chain from normalized within-repertoire ranks of inferred template counts. A later analysis computed generation probabilities with a VDJ recombination model fitted to out-of-frame rearrangements, and checked the results against IGoR. In a later analysis, TCR-TCR, TCR-HLA and TCR-CMV co-occurrence was scored with hypergeometric tests, and a repertoire-size bias correction was applied to TCR pairs. To estimate false discovery rates, a later analysis permuted the HLA or CMV assignments 20 times. In a later analysis, co-occurring TCRs were grouped with DBSCAN, and TCRdist sequence similarity was added when clustering was performed within HLA-allele-positive subsets. Repertoires with fewer than 30,000 or more than 120,000 public chains were left out of co-occurrence clustering, as were roughly five repertoires with anomalous nucleotide sharing. Sourced from immuneACCESS, this table was stored by TCRdb with only in-frame sequences that have V and J called. A share of the clones is absent; for the studies checked, an unresolved V gene accounts for under half, and the remainder has no known explanation. The V and J calls and clone size are taken from that table; D and trimming were inferred from the DNA. In all, the sample holds 270,000 or so clones, and around 86% of those were seen once. 3.5% to 4.5% of the sample is taken by the ten largest.

CDR1 and CDR2, per the germline V gene (reference sequence), are SEHNR and FQNEAQ. V is reduced by 1 base and J by 0 bases, leaving a spacing of 16 bases between them. The CDR3 contains 17 residues, cysteine and phenylalanine counted. CDR3 DNA only is kept here, 51 bases in frame from base 1. Paper-wide results and their limitations: The authors suggested that the approach could potentially be extended to other disease states and immunological phenotypes. Cytomegalovirus status was reported to be diagnosed by the classifier with high specificity and sensitivity in both the original and validation cohorts. Some IMGT-functional V segments, including TRBV6-2 and TRBV6-3, could not be distinguished by the 87-base-pair reads and were therefore excluded. Because counts were too low, around 18 rarely observed V segments, including chromosome 9 orphons, were left out of the earlier analysis of over 550 of the donors. According to a later analysis, most CMV-associated TCR beta chains appeared to be HLA-restricted, and the HLA associations seemed to be driven largely by CMV exposure. When HLA alleles, especially DR and DQ, strongly co-occurred, attributing TCR associations to individual alleles was difficult. According to a later analysis, parvovirus B19, influenza, CMV and Epstein-Barr virus appeared linked to several top co-occurrence clusters. A cluster of highly shared sequence variants was judged likely to represent a technical artifact of the sequencing pipeline. A later analysis found that HLA-associated TCR beta chains were more clonally expanded and had lower generation probabilities than equally common non-associated chains. Immune exposure information for the cohort was limited to CMV serostatus. In vitro tests confirmed that a few of the cytomegalovirus-associated TCR beta chains recognize cytomegalovirus antigens. In a later analysis, TCR association rates were found to vary across HLA loci, with the most associated TCRs seen for DRB1 alleles and the fewest for HLA-C alleles. Compared with the 666-donor mean, donors in an Asian-associated ancestry cluster had fewer N-insertions in productive TCRs, according to a later genetic analysis. A further reported finding was that TCR beta sequences accurately predicted the HLA-A and HLA-B alleles for most subjects in the first cohort. Correlated functional status among segregating V segments might be attributable to linkage disequilibrium, but an unknown experimental factor could not be ruled out. Because HLA typing was unavailable for some donors at each locus, only the typed subset was used in association tests. Only TCR beta chains were sequenced in this cohort, and the absence of alpha or paired-chain data limited detectable features. Specific HLA alleles were associated with 15,000 to 20,000 TCR beta sequences at a false discovery rate of 0.05 in a later analysis. A later genetic analysis associated a missense DCLRE1C variant with V-gene and J-gene trimming of TCR beta chains, and an independent cohort replicated the association. An earlier analysis of 587 of the donors showed that most TCR beta V segments appeared in productive rearrangements either about 90% or about 30% of the time, which broadly matched IMGT annotations. Roughly uniform sequencing depth across donors was assumed in presence/absence analyses, although this assumption may not hold. Most TCR sequences were observed very rarely across donors, whereas some public TCRs were present in many individuals. The study listed around 160 TCR beta chains as associated with cytomegalovirus.

The cohort was made up of roughly 670 healthy bone marrow donors. At the time of sampling, every cohort member was nominally healthy, though immune exposures that went unrecorded were likely present. The donor tested CMV seropositive and was one of the 289 seropositive cohort members. Every donor gave a peripheral blood sample, and the peripheral blood mononuclear cells from that sample were used for TCR beta sequencing. Genomic DNA was extracted from the blood cell samples with the Qiagen DNeasy Blood Extraction Kit. Material for sequencing was PBMCs. This receptor was taken from a man aged 35 to 55 in good health and CMV-seropositive. The chain was built from TRBV7-9 and TRBJ2-7; the D gene identity is not certain. The CDR3 protein sequence reads: CASSLVIRRKTSYEQYF. DNA sequence: TGTGCCAGCAGCTTAGTGATTCGGCGGAAAACCTCCTACGAGCAGTACTTC.